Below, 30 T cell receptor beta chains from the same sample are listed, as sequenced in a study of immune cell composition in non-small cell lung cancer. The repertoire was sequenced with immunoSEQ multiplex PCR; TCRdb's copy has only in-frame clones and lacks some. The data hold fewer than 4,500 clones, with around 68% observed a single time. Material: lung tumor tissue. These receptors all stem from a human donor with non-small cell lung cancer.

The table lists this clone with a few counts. The CDR3 coding sequence is TGTGCCAGCAGCTTAGGGGCAGGTGCAAATCAGCCCCAGCATTTT. This sequence encodes CASSLGAGANQPQHF. This chain uses TRBV7-8 with TRBJ1-5; D uncertain. V lost 1 base to trimming and J lost 4 bases, with 11 bases between them. The CDR3 extends over 15 amino acids. Germline V gene sequence: CDR1 SGHVS, CDR2 FQNEAQ. Full variable domain (outside the CDR3, taken from reference TRBV7-8 and TRBJ1-5): GAGVSQSPRYKVAKRGQDVALRCDPISGHVSLFWYQQALGQGPEFLTYFQNEAQLDKSGLPSDRFFAERPEGSVSTLKIQRTQQEDSAVYLCASSLGAGANQPQHFGDGTRLSIL.

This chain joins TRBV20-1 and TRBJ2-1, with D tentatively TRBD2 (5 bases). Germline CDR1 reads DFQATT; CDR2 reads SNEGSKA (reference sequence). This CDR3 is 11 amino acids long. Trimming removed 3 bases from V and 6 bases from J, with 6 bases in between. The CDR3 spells CSARRVNEQFF. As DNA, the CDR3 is TGCAGTGCTAGGCGGGTCAATGAGCAGTTCTTC.

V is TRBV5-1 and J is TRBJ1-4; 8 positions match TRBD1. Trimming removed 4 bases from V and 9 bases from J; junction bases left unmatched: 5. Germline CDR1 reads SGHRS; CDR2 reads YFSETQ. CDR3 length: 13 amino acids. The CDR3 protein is CASSLGQGQKLFF. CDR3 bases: TGCGCCAGCAGCCTAGGACAGGGACAAAAACTGTTTTTT.

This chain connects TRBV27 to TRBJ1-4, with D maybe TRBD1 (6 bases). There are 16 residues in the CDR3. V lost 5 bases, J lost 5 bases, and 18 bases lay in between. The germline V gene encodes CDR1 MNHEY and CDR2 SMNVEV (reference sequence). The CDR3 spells CASSPTGTHENEKLFF. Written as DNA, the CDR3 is TGTGCCAGCAGTCCAACAGGGACCCATGAGAATGAAAAACTGTTTTTT.

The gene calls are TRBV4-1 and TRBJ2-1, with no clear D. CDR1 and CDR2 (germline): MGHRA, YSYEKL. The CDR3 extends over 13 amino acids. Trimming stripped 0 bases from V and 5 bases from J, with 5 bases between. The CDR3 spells CASSQENNNEQFF. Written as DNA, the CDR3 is TGCGCCAGCAGCCAAGAGAACAACAATGAGCAGTTCTTC.

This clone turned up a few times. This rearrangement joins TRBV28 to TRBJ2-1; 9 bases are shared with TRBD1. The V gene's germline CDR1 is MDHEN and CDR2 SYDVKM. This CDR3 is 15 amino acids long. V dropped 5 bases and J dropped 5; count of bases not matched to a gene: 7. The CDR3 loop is CASSPTGTGNNEQFF. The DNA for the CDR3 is TGTGCCAGCAGTCCGACCGGGACAGGGAACAATGAGCAGTTCTTC.

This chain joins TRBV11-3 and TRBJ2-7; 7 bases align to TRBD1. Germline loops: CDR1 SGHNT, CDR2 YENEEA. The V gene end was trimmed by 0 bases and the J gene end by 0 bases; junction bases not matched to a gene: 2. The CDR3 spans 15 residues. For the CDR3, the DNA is TGTGCCAGCAGCTTAGAGACAGGGCCCTCCTACGAGCAGTACTTC. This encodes CASSLETGPSYEQYF.

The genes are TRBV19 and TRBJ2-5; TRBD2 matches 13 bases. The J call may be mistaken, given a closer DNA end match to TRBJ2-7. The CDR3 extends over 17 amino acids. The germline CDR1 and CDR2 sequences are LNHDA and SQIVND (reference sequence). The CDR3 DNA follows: TGTGCCAGTAGTATCGGACTAGCGGGGGCCAGAACCTACGAGCAGTACTTC. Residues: CASSIGLAGARTYEQYF.

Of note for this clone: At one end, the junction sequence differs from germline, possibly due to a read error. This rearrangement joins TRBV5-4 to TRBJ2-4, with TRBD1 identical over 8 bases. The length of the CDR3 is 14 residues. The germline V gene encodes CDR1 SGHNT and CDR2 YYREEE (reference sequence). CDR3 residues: CASSLLTGDGIQYF. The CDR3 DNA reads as TGCGCCAGCAGCCTCCTGACAGGGGATGGCATTCAGTACTTC.

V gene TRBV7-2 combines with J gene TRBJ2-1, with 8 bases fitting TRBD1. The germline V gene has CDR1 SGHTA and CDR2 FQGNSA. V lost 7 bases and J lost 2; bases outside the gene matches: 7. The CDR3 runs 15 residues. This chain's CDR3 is CASTEDRGTYNEQFF. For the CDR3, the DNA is TGTGCCAGCACCGAAGACAGGGGAACCTACAATGAGCAGTTCTTC.

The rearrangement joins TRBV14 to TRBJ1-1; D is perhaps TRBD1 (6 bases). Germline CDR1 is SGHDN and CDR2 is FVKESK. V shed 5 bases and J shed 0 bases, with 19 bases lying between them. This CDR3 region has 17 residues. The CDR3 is CASSERQALSLNTEAFF. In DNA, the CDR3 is TGTGCCAGCAGCGAGAGACAGGCTTTAAGTCTGAACACTGAAGCTTTCTTT.

This CDR3 reads CASSLEHGLAGETQYF. CDR3 nucleotide sequence: TGTGCCAGCAGCTTAGAGCATGGGCTAGCGGGAGAGACCCAGTACTTC. The rearrangement uses TRBV7-3 and TRBJ2-5; 8 positions match TRBD2. The CDR3 length is 16 residues. After removal of 2 bases from V and 4 bases from J, the junction contained 9 bases not matched to a gene. Germline V CDR1 and CDR2: SGHTA, FQGTGA.

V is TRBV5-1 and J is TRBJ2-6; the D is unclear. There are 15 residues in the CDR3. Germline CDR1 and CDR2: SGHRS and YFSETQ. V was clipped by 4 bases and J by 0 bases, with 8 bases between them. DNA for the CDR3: TGCGCCAGCAGCCTCGGTATCTCTGGGGCCAACGTCCTGACTTTC. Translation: CASSLGISGANVLTF.

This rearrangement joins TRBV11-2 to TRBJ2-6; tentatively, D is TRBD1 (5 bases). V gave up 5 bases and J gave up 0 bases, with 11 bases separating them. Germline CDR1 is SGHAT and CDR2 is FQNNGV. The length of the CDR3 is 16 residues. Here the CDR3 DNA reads TGTGCCAGCAGCGATCGACAGCACTCTGGGGCCAACGTCCTGACTTTC. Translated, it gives CASSDRQHSGANVLTF.

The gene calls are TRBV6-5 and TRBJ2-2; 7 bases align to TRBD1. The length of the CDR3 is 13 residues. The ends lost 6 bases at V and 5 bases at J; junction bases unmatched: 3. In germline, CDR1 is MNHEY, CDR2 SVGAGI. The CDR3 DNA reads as TGTGCCAGCAGACCAGGGGGAACCGGGGAGCTGTTTTTT. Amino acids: CASRPGGTGELFF.

CDR3 sequence: CASSLIEREQFF. The CDR3 DNA sequence: TGTGCCAGCAGCTTAATCGAACGGGAGCAGTTCTTC. This sequence joins TRBV7-6 and TRBJ2-1; D is uncertain. The V gene lost 2 bases and the J gene lost 10 bases, with 9 bases spanning the gap. Germline V gene lookup returns CDR1 SGHVS and CDR2 FNYEAQ. This CDR3 spans 12 amino acids. The whole variable domain, remainder taken from reference TRBV7-6 and TRBJ2-1, is GAGVSQSPRYKVTKRGQDVALRCDPISGHVSLYWYRQALGQGPEFLTYFNYEAQQDKSGLPNDRFSAERPEGSISTLTIQRTEQRDSAMYRCASSLIEREQFFGPGTRLTVL.

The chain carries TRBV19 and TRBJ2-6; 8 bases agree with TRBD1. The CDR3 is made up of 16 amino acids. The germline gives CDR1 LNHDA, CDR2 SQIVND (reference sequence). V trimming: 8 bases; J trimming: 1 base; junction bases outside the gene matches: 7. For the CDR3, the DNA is TGTGCCAGTCAGGACAGGGCTGGATCTGGGGCCAACGTCCTGACTTTC. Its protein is CASQDRAGSGANVLTF.

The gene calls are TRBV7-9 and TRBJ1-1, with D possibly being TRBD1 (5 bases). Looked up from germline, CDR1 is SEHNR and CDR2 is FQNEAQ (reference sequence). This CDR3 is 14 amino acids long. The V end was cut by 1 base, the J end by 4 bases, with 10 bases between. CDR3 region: CASSLGGASTEAFF. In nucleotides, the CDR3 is TGTGCCAGCAGCTTAGGGGGCGCTAGCACTGAAGCTTTCTTT.

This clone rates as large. CDR3 sequence: CASSLVVGGGSNEQFF. The CDR3 nucleotides read TGTGCCAGCAGCTTAGTGGTTGGTGGGGGCAGTAATGAGCAGTTCTTC. The chain couples TRBV7-3 to TRBJ2-1, with a weak D call TRBD1 (6 bases). Germline V CDR1 and CDR2: SGHTA, FQGTGA. The CDR3 totals 16 residues. V lost 2 bases to trimming and J lost 7 bases, with 18 bases between them.

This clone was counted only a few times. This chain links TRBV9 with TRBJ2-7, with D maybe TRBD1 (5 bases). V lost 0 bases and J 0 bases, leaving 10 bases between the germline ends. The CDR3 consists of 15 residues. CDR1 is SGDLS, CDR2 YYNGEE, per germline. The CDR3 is CASSVGDSSSYEQYF. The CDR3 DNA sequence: TGTGCCAGCAGCGTAGGCGACAGTAGCTCCTACGAGCAGTACTTC.

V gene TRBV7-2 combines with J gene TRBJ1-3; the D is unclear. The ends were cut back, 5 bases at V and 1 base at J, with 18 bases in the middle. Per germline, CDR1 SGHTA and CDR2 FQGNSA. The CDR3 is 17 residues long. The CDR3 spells CASSAAGWVSSGNTIYF. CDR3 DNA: TGTGCCAGCAGCGCTGCGGGGTGGGTTTCGTCTGGAAACACCATATATTTT.

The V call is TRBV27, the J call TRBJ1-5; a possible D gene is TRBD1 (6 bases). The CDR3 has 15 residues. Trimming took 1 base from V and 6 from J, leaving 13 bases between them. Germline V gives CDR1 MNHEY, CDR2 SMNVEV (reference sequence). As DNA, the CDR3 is TGTGCCAGCAGTTTATGGGCAGGGGAGGGTCAGCCCCAGCATTTT. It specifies CASSLWAGEGQPQHF.

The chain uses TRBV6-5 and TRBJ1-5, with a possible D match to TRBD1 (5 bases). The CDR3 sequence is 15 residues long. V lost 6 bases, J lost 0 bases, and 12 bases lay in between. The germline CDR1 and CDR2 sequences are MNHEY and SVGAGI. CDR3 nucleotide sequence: TGTGCCAGCAGAGTGACAGCCGATAGCAATCAGCCCCAGCATTTT. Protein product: CASRVTADSNQPQHF.

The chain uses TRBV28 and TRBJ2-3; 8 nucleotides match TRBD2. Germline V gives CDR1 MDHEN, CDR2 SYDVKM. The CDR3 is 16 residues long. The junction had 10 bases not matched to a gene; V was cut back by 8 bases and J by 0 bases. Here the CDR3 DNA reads TGTGCCAGCGGGACTAGTTCAGCCTTTAGCACAGATACGCAGTATTTT. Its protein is CASGTSSAFSTDTQYF. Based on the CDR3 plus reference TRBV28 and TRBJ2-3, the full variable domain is DVKVTQSSRYLVKRTGEKVFLECVQDMDHENMFWYRQDPGLGLRLIYFSYDVKMKEKGDIPEGYSVSREKKERFSLILESASTNQTSMYLCASGTSSAFSTDTQYFGPGTRLTVL.

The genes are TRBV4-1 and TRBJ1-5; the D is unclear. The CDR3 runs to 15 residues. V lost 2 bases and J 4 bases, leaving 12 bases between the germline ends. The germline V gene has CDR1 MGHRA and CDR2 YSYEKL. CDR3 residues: CASSQNLEKNQPQHF. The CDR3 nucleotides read TGCGCCAGCAGCCAAAACCTGGAGAAAAATCAGCCCCAGCATTTT.

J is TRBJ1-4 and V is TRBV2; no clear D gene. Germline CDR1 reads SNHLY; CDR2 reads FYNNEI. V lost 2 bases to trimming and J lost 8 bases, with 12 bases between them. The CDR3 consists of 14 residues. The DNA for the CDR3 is TGTGCCAGCAGTGAATGGACGGGAGGCGAAAAACTGTTTTTT. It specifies CASSEWTGGEKLFF.

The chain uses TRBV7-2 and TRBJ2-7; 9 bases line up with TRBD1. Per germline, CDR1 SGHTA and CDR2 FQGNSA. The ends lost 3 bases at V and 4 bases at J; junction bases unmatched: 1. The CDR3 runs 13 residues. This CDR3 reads CASSLGTGYEQYF. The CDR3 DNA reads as TGTGCCAGCAGCTTGGGGACAGGGTACGAGCAGTACTTC.

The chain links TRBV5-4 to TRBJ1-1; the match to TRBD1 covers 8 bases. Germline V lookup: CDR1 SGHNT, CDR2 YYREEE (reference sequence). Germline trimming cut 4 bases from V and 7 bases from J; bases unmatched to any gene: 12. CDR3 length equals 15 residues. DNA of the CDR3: TGTGCCAGCAGCCAATTCACGGACAGGGCCGGTGAAGCTTTCTTT. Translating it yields CASSQFTDRAGEAFF.

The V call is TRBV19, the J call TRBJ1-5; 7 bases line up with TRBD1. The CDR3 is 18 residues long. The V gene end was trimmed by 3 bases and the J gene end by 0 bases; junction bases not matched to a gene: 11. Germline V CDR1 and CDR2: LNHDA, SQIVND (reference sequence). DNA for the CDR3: TGTGCCAGTAGTATCCTCGGTTCGGACAGGATTAGCAATCAGCCCCAGCATTTT. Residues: CASSILGSDRISNQPQHF.

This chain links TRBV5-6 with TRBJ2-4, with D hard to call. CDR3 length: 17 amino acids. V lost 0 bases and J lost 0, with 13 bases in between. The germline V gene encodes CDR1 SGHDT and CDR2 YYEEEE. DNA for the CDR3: TGTGCCAGCAGCTTGGGATTGGGCAGGATAGCCAAAAACATTCAGTACTTC. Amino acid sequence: CASSLGLGRIAKNIQYF.